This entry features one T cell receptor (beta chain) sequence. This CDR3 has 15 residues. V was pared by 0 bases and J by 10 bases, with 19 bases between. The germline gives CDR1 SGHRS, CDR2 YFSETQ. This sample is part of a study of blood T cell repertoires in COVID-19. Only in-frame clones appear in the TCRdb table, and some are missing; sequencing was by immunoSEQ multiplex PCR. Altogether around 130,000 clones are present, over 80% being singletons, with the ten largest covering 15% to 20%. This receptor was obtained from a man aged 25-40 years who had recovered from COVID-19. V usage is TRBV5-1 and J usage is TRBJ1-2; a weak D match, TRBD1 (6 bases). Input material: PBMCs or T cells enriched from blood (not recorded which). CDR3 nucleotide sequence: TGCGCCAGCAGCTTGGATCACAGGGAGGGACGTTACTACACCTTC. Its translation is CASSLDHREGRYYTF.